The following is a TCR beta chain sequence with its context. The target antigen is unknown. The V gene's germline CDR1 is SQVTM and CDR2 ANQGSEA. The CDR3 runs 16 residues. Trimming took 0 bases from V and 3 from J, leaving 17 bases between them. This record comes from a study of T cell repertoires in cytomegalovirus infection. Study context: HLA-B-restricted CMV epitopes that are well studied, plus recently identified HLA-C-restricted ones, were used by the study. TCR beta signatures that were public indicated CMV infection and matching HLA type. Study-level points and caveats: Using cumulative public TCR beta family frequency, the authors identified those who carried CMV together with the relevant HLA. CMV-specific HLA-C-restricted TCR beta clonotypes dominated the ex vivo response.

MiXCR was run by TCRdb on the reads, yielding one entry per CDR3 protein. The sample carries about 310,000 distinct CDR3 sequences, around a quarter recorded once. This rearrangement joins TRBV29-1 to TRBJ1-1; D may be TRBD1 (6 bases). The TCR originated in a human donor in good health (CMV status not recorded). Some clones in this sample may be carry-over from other donors' samples. The source material was cultured PBMCs, sampled from culture after CMV antigen stimulation. CDR3 in DNA: TGCAGCGTTGAAGACCCCAACAGGGTCTCGGACACTGAAGCTTTCTTT. It is translated as CSVEDPNRVSDTEAFF.